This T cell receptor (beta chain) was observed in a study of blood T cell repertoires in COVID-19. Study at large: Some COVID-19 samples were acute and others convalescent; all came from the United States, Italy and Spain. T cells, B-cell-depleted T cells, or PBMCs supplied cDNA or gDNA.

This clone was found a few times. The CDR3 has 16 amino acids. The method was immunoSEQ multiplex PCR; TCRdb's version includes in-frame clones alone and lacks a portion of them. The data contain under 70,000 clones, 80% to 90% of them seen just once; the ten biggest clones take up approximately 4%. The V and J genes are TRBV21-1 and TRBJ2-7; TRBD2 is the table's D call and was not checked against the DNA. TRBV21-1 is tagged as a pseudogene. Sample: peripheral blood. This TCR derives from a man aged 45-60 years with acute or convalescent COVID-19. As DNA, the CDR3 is TGTGCCAGCAGCAAAGTCAGAGCGGGTCTCCTTTACGAGCAGTACTTC. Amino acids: CASSKVRAGLLYEQYF.